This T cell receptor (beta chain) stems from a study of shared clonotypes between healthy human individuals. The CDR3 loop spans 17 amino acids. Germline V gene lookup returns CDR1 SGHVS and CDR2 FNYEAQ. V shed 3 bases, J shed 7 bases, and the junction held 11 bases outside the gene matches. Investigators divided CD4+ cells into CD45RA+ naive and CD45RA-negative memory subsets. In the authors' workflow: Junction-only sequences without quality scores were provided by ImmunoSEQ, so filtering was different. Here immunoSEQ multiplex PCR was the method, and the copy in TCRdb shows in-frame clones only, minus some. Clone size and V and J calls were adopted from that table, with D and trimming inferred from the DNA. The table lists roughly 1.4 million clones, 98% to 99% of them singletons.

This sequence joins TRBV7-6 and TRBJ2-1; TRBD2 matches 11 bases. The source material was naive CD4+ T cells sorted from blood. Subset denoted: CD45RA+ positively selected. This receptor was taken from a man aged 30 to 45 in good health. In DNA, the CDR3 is TGTGCCAGCAGCTTGGGGACTAGCGGTGGGGTTCGGAATGAGCAGTTCTTC. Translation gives CASSLGTSGGVRNEQFF.